This TCR beta chain appears in the sequencing data of a study of molecular identifiers for immune sequencing clone quantification. Turning to the study itself: Four portions were sequenced after RNA from roughly 20,000 or 100,000 naive CD8 cells was split five ways in replicates.

Germline-derived CDR1 and CDR2 are SEHNR and FQNEAQ (reference sequence). This CDR3 contains 16 residues. With respect to this clonotype: Its specificity is unknown. This sequence may be a read error, since a much larger clone differs from it by one base.

Sorting recovered naive CD8 T cells on a CD8+CD4-CCR7+CD45RA+ profile. A single record per CDR3 protein comes from TCRdb applying MiXCR to the PCR reads. The sample lists almost 20,000 distinct CDR3 sequences; 20% to 25% were seen once. Broader study findings: Underestimation of highly expanded clone sizes could arise where identical TCR molecules share a barcode.

This TCR derives from a human donor in good health. Some libraries in this study had Jurkat cell RNA spiked in. The chain joins TRBV7-9 to TRBJ1-2; D is ambiguous. The sequencing sample was made of naive CD8+ T cells from blood, with Jurkat cell RNA spiked in. Subset: FACS-sorted CD8+CD4-CCR7+CD45RA+ naive T cells. CDR3 loop: CACSLIATQANYGYTF. CDR3 nucleotide sequence: TGTGCCTGCAGCTTAATTGCTACACAAGCTAACTATGGCTACACCTTC.